What follows are 13 T cell receptor beta chains derived from one specimen sequenced in a study of vaccination effects on CD4 cells after COVID-19 (dated by TCRdb to between 2021 and 2024). For these receptors, no antigen is known. Libraries were built with the immunoSEQ multiplex PCR assay. Sourced from immuneACCESS, this table was stored by TCRdb with only in-frame sequences that have V and J called. A share of the clones is absent; for the studies checked, an unresolved V gene accounts for under half, and the remainder has no known explanation. Here the sample has about 55,000 clones; roughly 70% occur a single time. The top ten clonotypes cover about 16% of the sample. The ViraFEST assay stimulated PBMC with viral peptide pools and then used TCR sequencing to identify antigen-specific CD4+ T cell clonotypes by expansion. After more than 9 days of culture, CD4+ T cells were isolated with the EasySep CD4+ T cell isolation kit. Negative nucleocapsid antibody results before and after vaccination confirmed that the healthy vaccine recipients had no prior SARS-CoV-2 infection.

The source was CD4+ T cells from PBMCs cultured with SARS-CoV-2 spike peptides, collected before COVID-19 vaccination. The sample's cell subset or site label, in plain terms: SARS-CoV-2 spike overlapping peptide pool stimulation. The receptors derive from a human donor who received a COVID-19 vaccine.

This chain uses TRBV3-1 (or the pseudogene TRBV3-2) with TRBJ2-3; either TRBD1 or TRBD2 may fit D (6 bases each). The germline gives CDR1 LGHDT, CDR2 YNNKEL (reference sequence). This CDR3 region has 15 residues. Trimming cost V 4 bases and J 2 bases, with 13 bases left between them. CDR3 sequence: CASSPAGGLTDTQYF. CDR3 bases: TGTGCCAGCAGCCCGGCTGGGGGGCTCACAGATACGCAGTATTTT.

This chain connects TRBV9 to TRBJ1-1; TRBD1 might be the D (5 bases). The CDR3 is 13 residues long. V was cut by 3 bases and J by 5 bases, with 11 bases left in between. Germline CDR1 SGDLS, CDR2 YYNGEE. The CDR3 DNA reads as TGTGCCAGCAGCGCAGGGAGTTGGACTGAAGCTTTCTTT. Its translation is CASSAGSWTEAFF.

By share, this clone ranks as medium-sized. The chain uses TRBV10-3 and TRBJ2-1; no firm D call. Trimming stripped 7 bases from V and 2 bases from J, with 15 bases between. This CDR3 contains 15 residues. Germline V lookup: CDR1 ENHRY, CDR2 SYGVKD. The CDR3 nucleotides are TGTGCCATCATGAATAGCCCTGGGACCTACAATGAGCAGTTCTTC. This gives the protein CAIMNSPGTYNEQFF.

The chain links TRBV13 to TRBJ1-4, with D possibly matching TRBD1 (5 bases). The CDR3 spans 14 residues. The germline CDR1 and CDR2 sequences are PRHDT and FYEKMQ (reference sequence). V lost 5 bases and J lost 5, with 12 bases in between. In nucleotides, the CDR3 is TGTGCCAGCAGCCCCCGGCGGGGGAATGAAAAACTGTTTTTT. Its protein product is CASSPRRGNEKLFF.

The chain links TRBV30 to TRBJ2-5; TRBD2 matches 7 bases. CDR3 length: 14 amino acids. V gave up 7 bases and J gave up 5 bases; unmatched junction bases: 13. Germline V gene data show CDR1 as GTSNPN and CDR2 as SVGIG (reference sequence). As DNA, the CDR3 is TGTGCCTTGGGGGGAGGGTCTTTATCGGAGACCCAGTACTTC. As protein: CALGGGSLSETQYF.

This chain connects TRBV19 to TRBJ2-1; 9 bases fit TRBD1. The V segment lost 0 bases and the J segment 6 bases; nucleotides outside the gene matches: 3. This CDR3 is built from 15 residues. From germline, CDR1 is LNHDA and CDR2 SQIVND (reference sequence). For the CDR3, the DNA is TGTGCCAGTAGTATAGATGGGACAGGGACCAATGAGCAGTTCTTC. Protein: CASSIDGTGTNEQFF.

The genes are TRBV30 and TRBJ2-1; 8 bases agree with TRBD2. The junction had 9 bases not matched to a gene; V was cut back by 5 bases and J by 6 bases. Germline V lookup: CDR1 GTSNPN, CDR2 SVGIG (reference sequence). CDR3 length: 14 residues. The CDR3 sequence is CAWGTSLGLNEQFF. The CDR3 DNA is TGTGCCTGGGGGACTAGTTTAGGCCTCAATGAGCAGTTCTTC.

This CDR3 is CAVGREYEQYF. For the CDR3, the DNA is TGTGCCGTGGGCAGGGAGTACGAGCAGTACTTC. The rearrangement uses TRBV25-1 and TRBJ2-7, with D perhaps TRBD1 or TRBD2 (5 bases each). V was trimmed by 11 bases and J by 4 bases, leaving 12 bases between them. CDR1 and CDR2 (germline): MGHDK, SYGVNS. The CDR3 is made up of 11 amino acids.

The V and J genes are TRBV9 and TRBJ2-5, with 8 bases identical to TRBD2. Germline assignment: CDR1 SGDLS and CDR2 YYNGEE. The CDR3 loop spans 13 amino acids. The trim removed 0 bases at V and 5 bases at J, leaving 0 bases unmatched. As DNA, the CDR3 is TGTGCCAGCAGCGTAGGACTAGCGGAGACCCAGTACTTC. This sequence encodes CASSVGLAETQYF.

The chain links TRBV19 to TRBJ2-3; D might be TRBD1 (5 bases). CDR3 length: 16 residues. The V and J ends lost 4 bases and 3 bases respectively, with 17 bases between them. Germline CDR1 and CDR2: LNHDA and SQIVND (reference sequence). CDR3 sequence reads: CASSTSQGSGTDTQYF. The DNA for the CDR3 is TGTGCCAGTAGTACTTCGCAGGGTAGTGGTACAGATACGCAGTATTTT.

V gene TRBV10-3 combines with J gene TRBJ1-2, with D maybe TRBD1 (5 bases). From germline, CDR1 is ENHRY and CDR2 SYGVKD. Trimming cost V 6 bases and J 4 bases, with 30 bases left between them. The CDR3 is made up of 19 amino acids. CDR3 residues: CAIRAGGPLTLPQGYGYTF. CDR3 DNA sequence: TGTGCCATCAGAGCGGGTGGACCTCTTACTCTACCCCAGGGCTATGGCTACACCTTC.

The J gene is TRBJ2-5, the V gene TRBV10-3; the match to TRBD1 covers 8 bases. Looked up from germline, CDR1 is ENHRY and CDR2 is SYGVKD. With 4 bases clipped from V and 7 bases from J, the junction kept 11 bases outside the gene matches. The CDR3 is 15 residues long. The CDR3 DNA reads as TGTGCCATCAGTGCTACCACAGGGGGGAAAATGACCCAGTACTTC. This gives the protein CAISATTGGKMTQYF.

The table lists this clone with a few counts. The V gene is TRBV6-6, the J gene TRBJ2-7; D is perhaps TRBD2 (6 bases). V gave up 6 bases and J gave up 3 bases, with 21 bases separating them. Germline V gene sequence: CDR1 MNHNY, CDR2 SVGAGI (reference sequence). The CDR3 extends over 16 amino acids. CDR3 nucleotides: TGTGCCAGCAGCCAACAGACTAGAAACCTGGGCTACGAGCAGTACTTC. Translation: CASSQQTRNLGYEQYF.